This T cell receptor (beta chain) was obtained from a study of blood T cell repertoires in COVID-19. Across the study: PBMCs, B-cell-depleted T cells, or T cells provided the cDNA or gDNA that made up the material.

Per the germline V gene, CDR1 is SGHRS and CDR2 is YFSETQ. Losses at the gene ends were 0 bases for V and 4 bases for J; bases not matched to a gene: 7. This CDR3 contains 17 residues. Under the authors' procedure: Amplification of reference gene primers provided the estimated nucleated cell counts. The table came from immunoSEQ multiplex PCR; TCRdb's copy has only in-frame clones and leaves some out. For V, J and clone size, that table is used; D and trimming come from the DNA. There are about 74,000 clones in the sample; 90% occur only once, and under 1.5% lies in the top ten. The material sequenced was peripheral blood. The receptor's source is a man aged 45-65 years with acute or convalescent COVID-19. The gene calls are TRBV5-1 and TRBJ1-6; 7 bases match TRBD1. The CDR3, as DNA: TGCGCCAGCAGCTTGGAACAGGGGATTGAGTATAATTCACCCCTCCACTTT. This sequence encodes CASSLEQGIEYNSPLHF.